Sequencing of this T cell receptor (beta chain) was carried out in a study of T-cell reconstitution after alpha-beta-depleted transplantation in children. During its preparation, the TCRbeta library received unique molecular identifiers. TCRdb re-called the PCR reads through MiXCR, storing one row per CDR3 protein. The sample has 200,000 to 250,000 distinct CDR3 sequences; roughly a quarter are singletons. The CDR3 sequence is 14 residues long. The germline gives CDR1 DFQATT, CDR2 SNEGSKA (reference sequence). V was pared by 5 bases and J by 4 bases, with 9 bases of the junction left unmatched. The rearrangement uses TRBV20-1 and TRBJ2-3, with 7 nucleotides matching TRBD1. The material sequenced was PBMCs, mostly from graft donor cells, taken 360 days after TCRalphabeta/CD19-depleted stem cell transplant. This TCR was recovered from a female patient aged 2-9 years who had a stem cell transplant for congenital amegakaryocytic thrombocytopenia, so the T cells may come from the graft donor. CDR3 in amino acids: CSARQGDGADTQYF. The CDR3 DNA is TGCAGTGCTCGACAGGGTGACGGGGCAGATACGCAGTATTTT.